The present T cell receptor (beta chain) was sequenced within a study of spatial heterogeneity in lung cancer. Study information: Raw reads contained each unique TCR and UMI combination more than ten times on average.

Deletions cut 3 bases from V and 4 bases from J, with 14 bases between. In germline, CDR1 is SNHLY, CDR2 FYNNEI. The CDR3 sequence is 15 residues long. TCRdb recomputed calls from the 5' RACE reads with MiXCR, one row per CDR3 protein. The sample yields roughly 99,000 distinct CDR3 sequences, 15% to 20% seen once. Time point specified: blood at routine non-recurrence follow-up after resection. The TCR originated in a male donor with early-stage non-small cell lung cancer. The V call is TRBV2, the J call TRBJ2-3; possibly TRBD2 for D (6 bases). The material sequenced was PBMCs, taken at follow-up. The CDR3 DNA reads TGTGCCAGCAGTGACGGAGGGCTGCCCTCAGATACGCAGTATTTT. As protein: CASSDGGLPSDTQYF.